The rows below give T cell receptor beta chains drawn from one sample of a study of T cells in Graves' hyperthyroidism and ophthalmopathy. From the multiplex PCR reads, TCRdb called clonotypes with MiXCR, one entry per CDR3 protein. The sample comprises about 360,000 distinct CDR3 sequences, roughly 13% of which are singletons, and 9.2% rests with the top ten. The material sequenced was blood. The receptors stem from a woman younger than 35 with Graves' hyperthyroidism. The CDR3 runs from the conserved cysteine through the conserved F or W. D genes are given only for firm matches. Some rows mark clone size as missing; the rest say once, few, many or name a class of expanded clone.

many,TRBV28,NA,TRBJ1-1,TGTGCCACCGCAGACACTGAAGCTTTCTTT,CATADTEAFF
few,TRBV4-1,NA,TRBJ2-7,TGCGCCAGCAGCCAGGATAAATGGACCGGGACTGACGACGAGCAGTACTTC,CASSQDKWTGTDDEQYF
many,TRBV2,NA,TRBJ2-1,TGTGCCACTAACGGGCCTCCGAGCTCCTACAATGAGCAGTTCTTC,CATNGPPSSYNEQFF
many,TRBV27,NA,TRBJ2-1,TGTGCCAGCAGTTTATCGGGTCGGGATGAGCAGTTCTTC,CASSLSGRDEQFF
many,TRBV20-1,NA,TRBJ2-7,TGCAGTGCTAATTACGGGAGTGGGTTATCTTCCTACGAGCAGTACTTC,CSANYGSGLSSYEQYF
many,TRBV28,NA,TRBJ2-7,TGTGCCAGCAGCGCCTCCTACGAGCAGTACTTC,CASSASYEQYF
many,TRBV4-1,TRBD2,TRBJ2-1,TGCGCCAGCAGCCAATTTTCGGGACTAGCGGGAGACAATGAGCAGTTCTTC,CASSQFSGLAGDNEQFF
few,TRBV5-4,NA,TRBJ2-1,TGTGCCAGCAGCTTGGTCCAGGACGGGTACAATGAGCAGTTCTTC,CASSLVQDGYNEQFF
NA,TRBV19,NA,TRBJ1-2,TGTGCCAGCAGTAGGGTGAACTATGGCTACACCTTC,CASSRVNYGYTF
many,TRBV6-1,TRBD2,TRBJ2-7,TGTGCCAGCGGGACTAGCGGGTTGGGTGAGCAGTACTTC,CASGTSGLGEQYF
many,TRBV5-6,NA,TRBJ1-5,TGTGCCAGCAGCTTGTCCTGGGGGCACGGTCGCAATCAGCCCCAGCATTTT,CASSLSWGHGRNQPQHF
many,TRBV29-1,NA,TRBJ2-3,TGCAGCGTTGAAGGCGACATCCATAGCACAGATACGCAGTATTTT,CSVEGDIHSTDTQYF
many,TRBV7-3,NA,TRBJ2-5,TGTGCCAGCAGCTCACAGGGAAACCAAGAGACCCAGTACTTC,CASSSQGNQETQYF
many,TRBV20-1,NA,TRBJ2-7,TGCAGTGCTCCTTCTCAAACAGGCGCCTACGAGCAGTACTTC,CSAPSQTGAYEQYF
many,TRBV2,NA,TRBJ2-5,TGTGCCAGCAGTGTTGGATCCCAAGAGACCCAGTACTTC,CASSVGSQETQYF
many,TRBV20-1,TRBD2,TRBJ2-1,TGCAGTGCCACCACTAGCGGGTCCTACAATGAGCAGTTCTTC,CSATTSGSYNEQFF
NA,TRBV6-2/TRBV6-3,NA,TRBJ1-1,TGTGCCAGCAGTTACTCGTTTCCGCTCCGGAACACTGAAGCTTTCTTT,CASSYSFPLRNTEAFF
many,TRBV7-2,NA,TRBJ1-5,TGTGCCAGCAGCTTGGGTCACAGGGCAGGTCAGCCCCAGCATTTT,CASSLGHRAGQPQHF
many,TRBV27,NA,TRBJ1-6,TGTGCCAGCAGTTTCCTCGTAGGGGGTTATAATTCACCCCTCCACTTT,CASSFLVGGYNSPLHF
few,TRBV5-5,NA,TRBJ2-5,TGTGCCAGCGAGGGCAGGGTTAAAGAGACCCAGTACTTC,CASEGRVKETQYF
NA,TRBV5-1,TRBD1,TRBJ2-5,TGCGCCAGCAGCCCTGGAACAAGACAGGGAGAGACCCAGTACTTC,CASSPGTRQGETQYF
NA,TRBV2,TRBD2,TRBJ2-1,TGTGCCAGCAGTGAGCAGCGGGGGGGCAGGACCGGGGAGCTTGTTGAGCAGTTCTTC,CASSEQRGGRTGELVEQFF
NA,TRBV9,NA,TRBJ2-2,TGTGCCAGCAGCGTAGCAGTAGCTGCGGGGGAGCTGTTTTTT,CASSVAVAAGELFF
many,TRBV7-9,TRBD2,TRBJ2-3,TGTGCCAGCAGCTCTAGCGGACTACAAACAGATACGCAGTATTTT,CASSSSGLQTDTQYF
many,TRBV27,TRBD2,TRBJ2-1,TGTGCCAGCAGTTTATCCGAGACTAGCGGATATGAGCAGTTCTTC,CASSLSETSGYEQFF
NA,TRBV7-2,NA,TRBJ1-1,TGTGCCAGCAGCCTGACTCCTGGGGGGCTGACTGAAGCTTTCTTT,CASSLTPGGLTEAFF
many,TRBV18,NA,TRBJ1-4,TGTGCCAGCTCACCTCGACAGCTCAATGAAAAACTGTTTTTT,CASSPRQLNEKLFF
few,TRBV5-8,TRBD1,TRBJ2-4,TGTGCCAGCAGCCGGTCGGGACAGAAAAACATTCAGTACTTC,CASSRSGQKNIQYF
many,TRBV7-6,NA,TRBJ2-7,TGTGCCAGCAGCCCCGGGGGCGGGTCTTCGGGAGAGCAGTACTTC,CASSPGGGSSGEQYF
many,TRBV11-2,NA,TRBJ1-2,TGTGCCAGCAGTCCTCAGGGCAGATCTAACTATGGCTACACCTTC,CASSPQGRSNYGYTF
NA,TRBV27,NA,TRBJ2-2,TGTGCCAGCAGTACCAGAACCGGGGAGCTGTTTTTT,CASSTRTGELFF
many,TRBV20-1,NA,TRBJ2-7,TGCAGTGCTGCCTTCGACGAGCAGTACTTC,CSAAFDEQYF
many,TRBV9,TRBD2,TRBJ2-5,TGTGCCAGCAACCTCGGGACTAGCGGGAGGGAGACCCAGTACTTC,CASNLGTSGRETQYF
many,TRBV9,TRBD2,TRBJ2-1,TGTGCCAGCAGCCCCGGACTAGCAGATGTGTACAATGAGCAGTTCTTC,CASSPGLADVYNEQFF
few,TRBV6-6,TRBD1,TRBJ1-6,TGTGCCAGCAGTTACGGGACAGGGTTTAATTCACCCCTCCACTTT,CASSYGTGFNSPLHF
many,TRBV5-1,TRBD1,TRBJ2-1,TGCGCCAGCAGCACATGGACAGGACTGATCCGAAATGAGCAGTTCTTC,CASSTWTGLIRNEQFF
many,TRBV5-1,NA,TRBJ2-3,TGCGCCAGCAGCTTGGGGACCCCCCGCACAGATACGCAGTATTTT,CASSLGTPRTDTQYF
few,TRBV30,NA,TRBJ2-7,TGTGCCTGGAGTGTTGTGGACCACTACGAGCAGTACTTC,CAWSVVDHYEQYF
many,TRBV7-6,NA,TRBJ1-2,TGTGCCAGCAGTGAGGTACGGGAGACTAACTATGGCTACACCTTC,CASSEVRETNYGYTF
many,TRBV18,TRBD1,TRBJ2-7,TGTGCCAGCTCATCAACCGGGACAGGAGGCGAGCAGTACTTC,CASSSTGTGGEQYF
few,TRBV28,NA,TRBJ1-1,TGTGCCAGCAGTAAACAGGGCCGCGCGAGATTTACTGAAGCTTTCTTT,CASSKQGRARFTEAFF
many,TRBV12-3/TRBV12-4,NA,TRBJ1-4,TGTGCCAGCAGTTTTCGGGCAACTAATGAAAAACTGTTTTTT,CASSFRATNEKLFF
many,TRBV27,TRBD2,TRBJ2-2,TGTGCCAGCAGCCGCCGGACTAGCGGAATTTCAGGGACCGGGGAGCTGTTTTTT,CASSRRTSGISGTGELFF
many,TRBV5-1,NA,TRBJ2-7,TGCGCCAGCAGCTCACCGAGAGGGGGACTGTACGAGCAGTACTTC,CASSSPRGGLYEQYF
many,TRBV18,NA,TRBJ2-7,TGTGCCAGCTCACCCCAGGGTCCCTACGAGCAGTACTTC,CASSPQGPYEQYF
NA,TRBV6-5,TRBD2,TRBJ2-2,TGTGCCAGCAGTTCGACCCGTCTCCGGCTAGCGGGGGACACCGGGGAGCTGTTTTTT,CASSSTRLRLAGDTGELFF
many,TRBV2,NA,TRBJ1-3,TGTGCCAGCAGTGAAGCGTCGATCTCTGGAAACACCATATATTTT,CASSEASISGNTIYF
NA,TRBV4-1,TRBD2,TRBJ2-2,TGCGCCAGCAGCCATCTTAGCGGGGGGGACACCGGGGAGCTGTTTTTT,CASSHLSGGDTGELFF
many,TRBV7-9,TRBD2,TRBJ2-1,TGTGCCAGCAGCTTAGGGCGGGAGGCCTACAATGAGCAGTTCTTC,CASSLGREAYNEQFF
NA,TRBV4-1,TRBD1,TRBJ2-1,TGCGCCAGCAGCCTCGCCGGGACAGGGCACAATGAGCAGTTCTTC,CASSLAGTGHNEQFF
NA,TRBV5-5,NA,TRBJ1-1,TGTGCCAGCAGGAGGATGGATCTGAACACTGAAGCTTTCTTT,CASRRMDLNTEAFF
NA,TRBV28,TRBD1,TRBJ1-1,TGTGCCAGCAGGATAGGGGGCTTGTGGACTGAAGCTTTCTTT,CASRIGGLWTEAFF
many,TRBV7-3,TRBD2,TRBJ2-7,TGTGCCAGCAGCCCGGGCGGGAGGACCGAGCAGTACTTC,CASSPGGRTEQYF
NA,TRBV15,NA,TRBJ1-5,TGTGCCACCAGCTGGTCCCCAGGTGATCAGCCCCAGCATTTT,CATSWSPGDQPQHF